The source of this T cell receptor (beta chain) is a study of memory CD4+ T cells and cytomegalovirus serostatus. Study at large: Of the healthy Belgian adults, 8 to 10 were CMV seropositive and 20 to 30 seronegative. Study-level results: Of about 150 reported CMV TCRbeta sequences, around 63 were found in memory CD4+ repertoires. Repertoires predicted CMV serostatus with median bootstrapped AUC of around 0.96.

In regard to this clone: Antigen: not known.

Original methodology: Out-of-frame sequences were removed, leaving 2,204,828 distinct TCRbeta sequences. Generated by immunoSEQ multiplex PCR, the TCRdb table keeps only in-frame clones and is missing some. That table supplies the V and J calls and clone size; D and trimming were determined from the DNA. This sample has about 56,000 clones, with about 73% found just once. The sort gate was single viable CD3+CD4+CD8-CD45RO+ cells for memory CD4+ T cells. V shed 4 bases, J shed 6 bases, and the junction held 13 bases outside the gene matches. Germline-derived CDR1 and CDR2 are SGHRS and YFSETQ. The CDR3 loop spans 17 amino acids.

The TCR was taken from an adult in good health and CMV-seropositive. Source material: memory CD4+ T cells from blood. The gene calls are TRBV5-1 and TRBJ2-7; 13 nucleotides agree with TRBD2. The CDR3: CASSPYDQGLAGAEQYF. CDR3 sequence (DNA): TGCGCCAGCAGCCCATACGACCAAGGACTAGCGGGAGCCGAGCAGTACTTC.